Listed here are 12 T cell receptor beta chains from one sample, sequenced in a study of identical twins. TCRdb passed the 5' RACE reads through MiXCR, listing each CDR3 protein once. The sample holds about 470,000 distinct CDR3 sequences, approximately 24% seen once. This sample also appeared in a second study, on T cells expressing NK-cell markers.

The sequenced sample was CD4+ T cells sorted from blood. These receptors originate from a young woman in good health.

This rearrangement joins TRBV9 to TRBJ2-3, with a weak D call TRBD2 (7 bases). Trimming cost V 0 bases and J 3 bases, with 14 bases left between them. Germline V gene sequence: CDR1 SGDLS, CDR2 YYNGEE. The CDR3 is 16 amino acids. The CDR3 DNA follows: TGTGCCAGCAGCGTAGAGGTGGGGGGGCCTACAGATACGCAGTATTTT. Translated, it gives CASSVEVGGPTDTQYF.

This clonotype came up a few times. The chain uses TRBV6-2 or TRBV6-3 and TRBJ2-1, with TRBD2 identical over 9 bases. The CDR3 loop spans 21 amino acids. The germline V gene encodes CDR1 MNHEY and CDR2 SVGEGT. V trimming: 0 bases; J trimming: 2 bases; junction bases outside the gene matches: 17. CDR3 sequence reads: CASSYSIHRGRLAETYNEQFF. CDR3 bases: TGTGCCAGCAGTTACTCGATTCACAGGGGTAGACTAGCGGAGACCTACAATGAGCAGTTCTTC.

The chain joins TRBV20-1 to TRBJ2-7, with 11 bases matching TRBD2. Germline CDR1 is DFQATT and CDR2 is SNEGSKA (reference sequence). The CDR3 extends over 16 amino acids. V shed 3 bases, J shed 3 bases, and the junction held 10 bases outside the gene matches. As DNA, the CDR3 is TGCAGTGCTAGGGCCCCGGGACTAGCGGCTCTCTACGAGCAGTACTTC. It is translated as CSARAPGLAALYEQYF.

The rearrangement joins TRBV5-1 to TRBJ2-1; 8 nucleotides align to TRBD2. Germline V gives CDR1 SGHRS, CDR2 YFSETQ. The CDR3 extends over 15 amino acids. V dropped 5 bases and J dropped 6; count of bases not matched to a gene: 10. Here the CDR3 reads CASRTAGANFNEQFF. Written as DNA, the CDR3 is TGCGCCAGCAGGACAGCGGGGGCCAACTTCAATGAGCAGTTCTTC.

This clonotype was detected ten times or more. The V gene is TRBV7-3, the J gene TRBJ2-7; TRBD1 agrees at 8 bases. CDR3 size: 17 residues. Per germline, CDR1 SGHTA and CDR2 FQGTGA. V lost 5 bases, J lost 3 bases, and 15 bases stayed unmatched. CDR3: CASSLRANRQGYYEQYF. The CDR3 DNA follows: TGTGCCAGCAGCCTGCGCGCAAATAGACAGGGGTACTACGAGCAGTACTTC.

The sample holds one count of this clonotype. This chain links TRBV6-1 with TRBJ2-7; 8 bases agree with TRBD2. Germline CDR1 and CDR2: MNHNS and SASEGT. V was clipped by 4 bases and J by 1 base; unmatched bases: 6. This CDR3 contains 15 residues. The CDR3 coding sequence is TGTGCCAGCAGTGGAGGACCGGGGGGGTCCTACGAGCAGTACTTC. Translating gives CASSGGPGGSYEQYF.

This rearrangement joins TRBV11-2 to TRBJ2-1; no clear D. Trimming stripped 5 bases from V and 0 bases from J, with 14 bases between. The CDR3 totals 16 residues. CDR1 and CDR2 (germline): SGHAT, FQNNGV. CDR3 nucleotide sequence: TGTGCCAGCAGCCCCCATGGAACCCGCTCCTACAATGAGCAGTTCTTC. The encoded protein is CASSPHGTRSYNEQFF.

A single count supports this clonotype. In DNA form, the CDR3 reads TGCAGTGCTGCGTCCTCTCAGGGCGCACCTGAAGCTTTCTTT. This codes for CSAASSQGAPEAFF. The chain recombines TRBV20-1 with TRBJ1-1, with D possibly matching TRBD1 (5 bases). Between the trimmed V and J ends, which lost 5 bases and 6 bases, there was a span of 19 bases. The CDR3 is 14 residues long. Per germline, CDR1 DFQATT and CDR2 SNEGSKA (reference sequence).

V gene TRBV3-1 combines with J gene TRBJ1-1, with TRBD1 matching 11 bases. The CDR3 runs 15 residues. The V gene's germline CDR1 is LGHDT and CDR2 YNNKEL (reference sequence). V trimming: 4 bases; J trimming: 4 bases; junction bases outside the gene matches: 5. This chain's CDR3 is CASSPRDRGSTEAFF. The CDR3 DNA is TGTGCCAGCAGCCCACGGGACAGGGGGAGCACTGAAGCTTTCTTT. The full variable domain, its missing parts supplied by reference TRBV3-1 and TRBJ1-1, is DTAVSQTPKYLVTQMGNDKSIKCEQNLGHDTMYWYKQDSKKFLKIMFSYNNKELIINETVPNRFSPKSPDKAHLNLHINSLELGDSAVYFCASSPRDRGSTEAFFGQGTRLTVV.

The V call is TRBV5-1, the J call TRBJ1-6, with D perhaps matching TRBD1 (5 bases). The CDR3 has 16 residues. The germline CDR1 and CDR2 sequences are SGHRS and YFSETQ. V dropped 0 bases and J dropped 9 bases, with 16 bases sitting between them. As DNA, the CDR3 is TGCGCCAGCAGCTTGGTCGGCCAGGGAGATGCTTCACCCCTCCACTTT. Its protein is CASSLVGQGDASPLHF.

This rearrangement joins TRBV20-1 to TRBJ1-2, with a tentative D call TRBD1 (5 bases). This CDR3 is built from 13 residues. V lost 2 bases and J lost 7, with 14 bases in between. The germline gives CDR1 DFQATT, CDR2 SNEGSKA (reference sequence). CDR3 in DNA: TGCAGTGCTAGAAGCTCGCAGGGAACTGGCTACACCTTC. Translating gives CSARSSQGTGYTF.

This clonotype was found many times. The V call is TRBV12-3 or TRBV12-4, the J call TRBJ2-7; D is undetermined. This CDR3 is built from 8 residues. The CDR3, as DNA: TGTACGGGTTACGAGCAGTACTTC. Its translation: CTGYEQYF.